What follows are 25 T cell receptor beta chains derived from one specimen sequenced in a study of molecular identifiers for immune sequencing clone quantification (dated by TCRdb to 2017 to 2018). The library was built by means of PCR. Sequencing used an Illumina HiSeq 4000. TCRdb reran the public reads through fastp at Q25 and MiXCR, keeping productive beta chains. Here each entry gathers all rows of one CDR3 protein and keeps the most common genes and DNA. This sample holds about 640,000 distinct CDR3 sequences; approximately 20% were observed only once. The top ten clonotypes cover around 0.86% of the sample. The specimen was naive CD8+ T cells from blood, with Jurkat cell RNA spiked in. The cell subset or site label corresponds to: FACS-sorted CD8+CD4-CCR7+CD45RA+ naive T cells. These receptors all stem from a human donor in good health. Some libraries in this study had Jurkat cell RNA spiked in.

The gene calls are TRBV30 and TRBJ1-5, with D perhaps matching TRBD1 (5 bases). The V gene's germline CDR1 is GTSNPN and CDR2 SVGIG (reference sequence). CDR3 size: 13 residues. Between the trimmed V and J ends, which lost 2 bases and 4 bases, there was a span of 9 bases. This chain's CDR3 is CAWSWEGNQPQHF. The CDR3, as DNA: TGTGCCTGGAGTTGGGAGGGGAATCAGCCCCAGCATTTT.

This clonotype has only one observation. This sequence may be a read error, since a much larger clone differs from it by one base. Since the CDR3 does not end with the conserved phenylalanine or tryptophan, this likely comes from a read error. The chain couples TRBV5-3 to TRBJ2-2; 7 bases are shared with TRBD1. TRBV5-3 is identified as an open reading frame with a role that is uncertain. The CDR3 is 15 amino acids. CDR3 sequence (DNA): TGTGCCAGCAGCTTAGAACAGGGGTACACCGGGGAGCTGTTTCTT. Its translation: CASSLEQGYTGELFL.

This clonotype was observed many times. The chain recombines TRBV4-3 with TRBJ2-1; 8 bases are a match to TRBD2. CDR1 LGHNA and CDR2 YSLEER come from the germline V gene. J lost 4 bases, V lost 0 bases, and 5 bases had no gene match. The CDR3 consists of 16 residues. CDR3 nucleotides: TGCGCCAGCAGCCAAGATTGGCGGGGGGATTACAATGAGCAGTTCTTC. As protein: CASSQDWRGDYNEQFF.

The chain has TRBV27 and TRBJ2-3; 7 bases are shared with TRBD1. Germline V lookup: CDR1 MNHEY, CDR2 SMNVEV (reference sequence). The V gene end was trimmed by 5 bases and the J gene end by 3 bases; junction bases not matched to a gene: 14. The CDR3 is 17 amino acids. CDR3 in amino acids: CASSPYPPDRSTDTQYF. CDR3 coding DNA: TGTGCCAGCAGTCCATACCCACCGGACAGGAGTACAGATACGCAGTATTTT.

Notes on this clonotype: Sequence at one end of the junction differs from germline and may be a read error. The V gene is TRBV3-1, the J gene TRBJ2-2; D might be TRBD2 (5 bases). Germline V lookup: CDR1 LGHDT, CDR2 YNNKEL (reference sequence). The CDR3 consists of 18 residues. DNA for the CDR3: TGTGCCAGCAGCCAAGTCAGCATGGGGTCCGGGGAATACGGGGAGCCGTTTTTT. Amino acids: CASSQVSMGSGEYGEPFF.

The genes are TRBV19 and TRBJ1-1; no clear D gene. V lost 2 bases to trimming and J lost 3 bases, with 13 bases between them. The germline V gene encodes CDR1 LNHDA and CDR2 SQIVND (reference sequence). This CDR3 has 15 amino acids. CDR3: CASSIHNSGDTEAFF. The CDR3 DNA reads as TGTGCCAGTAGTATACATAACAGTGGAGACACTGAAGCTTTCTTT.

At least ten counts were recorded for this clonotype. The chain is built from TRBV19 and TRBJ2-3; no reliable D call. The V end lost 5 bases, the J end lost 2 bases, and 14 bases lay between the germline ends. Germline loops: CDR1 LNHDA, CDR2 SQIVND (reference sequence). The CDR3 spans 15 residues. The CDR3 loop is CASSATDTDTDTQYF. DNA for the CDR3: TGTGCCAGTAGTGCTACAGACACGGACACAGATACGCAGTATTTT.

The rearrangement joins TRBV20-1 to TRBJ2-6; D possibly corresponds to TRBD2 (5 bases). The V and J ends lost 1 base and 4 bases respectively, with 14 bases between them. The CDR3 is made up of 16 amino acids. Germline values: CDR1 DFQATT, CDR2 SNEGSKA (reference sequence). The CDR3 bases are TGCAGTGCTAGAGTACTAGGGATTAGCGGGGCCAACGTCCTGACTTTC. The encoded protein is CSARVLGISGANVLTF.

This clonotype was counted many times. The chain is built from TRBV9 and TRBJ2-2; TRBD1 agrees at 7 bases. V was pared by 2 bases and J by 4 bases, with 5 bases of the junction left unmatched. Germline-derived CDR1 and CDR2 are SGDLS and YYNGEE. The CDR3 has 15 residues. The chain's CDR3 is CASSVEGAGTGELFF. The CDR3 nucleotides are TGTGCCAGCAGCGTCGAGGGGGCGGGCACCGGGGAGCTGTTTTTT.

This clonotype was recorded at least ten times. This chain uses TRBV9 with TRBJ1-5, with D possibly being TRBD1 (6 bases). Deletions cut 0 bases from V and 6 bases from J, with 16 bases between. This CDR3 region has 16 residues. Germline CDR1 and CDR2: SGDLS and YYNGEE. The DNA for the CDR3 is TGTGCCAGCAGCGTAGGACCGAGTAAAGGGGGTCAGCCCCAGCATTTT. Residues: CASSVGPSKGGQPQHF.

This clonotype appeared many times. The V and J genes are TRBV5-4 and TRBJ2-3, with D perhaps matching TRBD1 (6 bases). This CDR3 has 17 amino acids. The V end was cut by 0 bases, the J end by 1 base, with 15 bases between. Per the germline V gene, CDR1 is SGHNT and CDR2 is YYREEE (reference sequence). CDR3 loop: CASSLGVGGAGTDTQYF. The CDR3 region has the DNA TGTGCCAGCAGCTTGGGAGTAGGGGGAGCTGGCACAGATACGCAGTATTTT.

In this sample, this clonotype turned up a few times. The chain carries TRBV14 and TRBJ2-2; 7 bases are a match to TRBD1. This CDR3 has 17 amino acids. The J segment lost 4 bases and the V segment lost 0 bases, leaving 8 bases of the junction unmatched. Germline V CDR1 and CDR2: SGHDN, FVKESK. The chain's CDR3 is CASSQEGVTGLTGELFF. The CDR3 region has the DNA TGTGCCAGCAGCCAAGAGGGGGTGACAGGGCTCACCGGGGAGCTGTTTTTT.

This clonotype appeared a few times. For the CDR3, the DNA is TGTGCCAGTAGTATCGGCGGACAGACGTCCTACGAGCAGTACTTC. It specifies CASSIGGQTSYEQYF. The chain joins TRBV19 to TRBJ2-7, with D possibly being TRBD1 (6 bases). V was trimmed by 3 bases and J by 1 base, leaving 13 bases between them. CDR3 length: 15 residues. Germline V CDR1 and CDR2: LNHDA, SQIVND (reference sequence).

As to this clonotype: A read error may explain this, as a much larger clone is one base away. The rearrangement links TRBV5-6 to TRBJ1-1; D not resolved. Germline CDR1 reads SGHDT; CDR2 reads YYEEEE. The CDR3 extends over 16 amino acids. CDR3 loop: CAGSFWGGLMNTEAFF. The CDR3 coding sequence is TGTGCCGGCAGCTTTTGGGGAGGTCTCATGAACACTGAAGCTTTCTTT. Using reference TRBV5-6 and TRBJ1-1 for the parts outside the CDR3, the full variable domain is DAGVTQSPTHLIKTRGQQVTLRCSPKSGHDTVSWYQQALGQGPQFIFQYYEEEERQRGNFPDRFSGHQFPNYSSELNVNALLLGDSALYLCAGSFWGGLMNTEAFFGQGTRLTVV.

This clonotype was seen ten or more times. CDR3 sequence: CASSLATTNYGYTF. As DNA, the CDR3 is TGTGCCAGCAGTTTAGCTACCACTAACTATGGCTACACCTTC. The V call is TRBV27, the J call TRBJ1-2; D remains ambiguous. Trimming shortened V by 2 bases and J by 0 bases, and 7 bases separated the two germline ends. The CDR3 spans 14 residues. Germline V gene sequence: CDR1 MNHEY, CDR2 SMNVEV (reference sequence).

There are a few counts of this clonotype. This chain connects TRBV4-3 to TRBJ2-1, with D possibly being TRBD2 (5 bases). The CDR3 spans 14 residues. Trimming took off 5 bases at V and 7 bases at J, with 15 bases between the two ends. CDR1 and CDR2 (germline): LGHNA, YSLEER. The CDR3 coding sequence is TGCGCCAGCAGCACGGACTTTACGGGAAATGAGCAGTTCTTC. It specifies CASSTDFTGNEQFF.

Notes on this clonotype: This may arise from a read error, as a much more abundant clone is one base away. The chain joins TRBV6-5 to TRBJ1-5; D unclear. The CDR3 consists of 13 residues. Germline-derived CDR1 and CDR2 are MNHEY and SVGAGI. CDR3: CVSSYSSGQPQHF. CDR3 nucleotide sequence: TGTGTCAGCAGTTACTCCTCGGGTCAGCCCCAGCATTTT.

As regards this clonotype: It is likely a read error, because the conserved phenylalanine at the end of the CDR3 is missing. This chain joins TRBV20-1 and TRBJ2-7, with 7 bases aligning to TRBD1. Germline V gene data show CDR1 as DFQATT and CDR2 as SNEGSKA (reference sequence). This CDR3 spans 14 amino acids. Trimming cost V 6 bases and J 2 bases; bases outside gene matches: 10. The CDR3 region is CSASGTERTYEQYS. Written as DNA, the CDR3 is TGCAGTGCCTCCGGGACAGAGAGAACCTACGAGCAGTACTCC.

The sample holds many counts of this clonotype. This sequence joins TRBV6-4 and TRBJ2-3, with D hard to call. Germline CDR1 reads MRHNA; CDR2 reads SNTAGT. The CDR3 has 14 amino acids. The V end was cut by 4 bases, the J end by 4 bases, with 12 bases between. This CDR3 is CASSVPGSADTQYF. The CDR3 nucleotides read TGTGCCAGCAGTGTACCCGGGTCTGCAGATACGCAGTATTTT.

There are a few counts of this clonotype. Given a much more abundant clone one base away, this may be a read error. The missing conserved phenylalanine or tryptophan at the end of this CDR3 makes a read error likely. The chain joins TRBV4-1 to TRBJ1-3, with 8 positions matching TRBD1. The V gene end was trimmed by 5 bases and the J gene end by 4 bases; junction bases not matched to a gene: 7. The CDR3 is made up of 15 amino acids. From germline, CDR1 is MGHRA and CDR2 YSYEKL. CDR3 nucleotides: TGCGCCAGCAGCTATCTGACAGGGGAAGGAAACACCATATATGTT. Translation gives CASSYLTGEGNTIYV.

The sample holds many counts of this clonotype. This chain joins TRBV7-9 and TRBJ2-3; 7 bases are a match to TRBD1. The CDR3 is 16 residues long. CDR1 and CDR2 from the germline V gene are SEHNR and FQNEAQ (reference sequence). Trimming removed 8 bases from V and 3 bases from J; junction bases left unmatched: 14. CDR3 sequence (DNA): TGTGCCAGCTCAAGTCCAAAGGACAGGTTAACAGATACGCAGTATTTT. Amino acid sequence: CASSSPKDRLTDTQYF.

This clonotype was seen more than once but under ten times. V usage is TRBV19 and J usage is TRBJ1-3; D gene unclear. In germline, CDR1 is LNHDA, CDR2 SQIVND (reference sequence). The CDR3 consists of 15 residues. V was clipped by 8 bases and J by 2 bases, with 16 bases between them. CDR3 sequence reads: CASLMWGAAGNTIYF. The DNA of the CDR3 is TGTGCCAGTCTGATGTGGGGAGCGGCTGGAAACACCATATATTTT.

The chain uses TRBV7-2 and TRBJ1-6; TRBD1 is a possible D gene (6 bases). The germline V gene has CDR1 SGHTA and CDR2 FQGNSA. The CDR3 has 19 residues. The V end was cut by 5 bases, the J end by 5 bases, with 25 bases between. CDR3 residues: CASSHVLGHDGEHNSPLHF. The DNA for the CDR3 is TGTGCCAGCAGCCACGTCCTGGGACACGACGGGGAACATAATTCACCCCTCCACTTT. Supplemented by reference TRBV7-2 and TRBJ1-6, the full variable domain reads GAGVSQSPSNKVTEKGKDVELRCDPISGHTALYWYRQSLGQGLEFLIYFQGNSAPDKSGLPSDRFSAERTGGSVSTLTIQRTQQEDSAVYLCASSHVLGHDGEHNSPLHFGNGTRLTVT.

This clonotype was counted many times. This CDR3 reads CASWAQAYGYTF. The CDR3 region has the DNA TGTGCCAGCTGGGCACAAGCGTATGGCTACACCTTC. This chain links TRBV6-4 with TRBJ1-2; no clear D. The CDR3 is made up of 12 amino acids. Germline CDR1 MRHNA, CDR2 SNTAGT. V dropped 8 bases and J dropped 5 bases, with 12 bases sitting between them.

The genes are TRBV7-8 and TRBJ2-7; the D is unclear. The V and J ends lost 1 base and 3 bases respectively, with 13 bases between them. Germline CDR1 reads SGHVS; CDR2 reads FQNEAQ. CDR3 size: 15 residues. The CDR3 sequence: CASSLGGDGDYEQYF. As DNA, the CDR3 is TGTGCCAGCAGCTTAGGTGGTGACGGAGACTACGAGCAGTACTTC.